This T cell receptor (beta chain) was captured in a study of cytomegalovirus exposure and HLA in healthy donors. Notes on the study in general: Analyzed later, association rates of TCRs varied across HLA loci, with DRB1 most and HLA-C fewest.

Both 60 Vbeta primers and 13 Jbeta primers went into the PCR. Repertoires were generated with immunoSEQ multiplex PCR, while TCRdb's copy carries only in-frame clones and drops some. This sample carries under 150,000 clones, roughly 80% of them seen once, and the ten largest clones take more than 0.85%. Note on this clone: As yet, its antigen is unknown.

The germline CDR1 and CDR2 sequences are SGHRS and YFSETQ. The CDR3 runs 13 residues. V gave up 4 bases and J gave up 4 bases, with 11 bases separating them. The receptor was isolated from a man aged 18 to 30 in good health and CMV-seronegative. The specimen sequenced was PBMCs. V and J are TRBV5-1 and TRBJ1-2; D is ambiguous. CDR3: CASSDDISYGYTF. In nucleotides, the CDR3 is TGCGCCAGCAGCGACGACATTAGCTATGGCTACACCTTC.